The 30 T cell receptor beta chains presented below share a single source sample, sequenced in a study of cytomegalovirus exposure and HLA in healthy donors. Primers included in the PCR were 60 Vbeta and 13 Jbeta primers. Sequencing used immunoSEQ multiplex PCR; TCRdb keeps in-frame clones, though not all of them. The data show about 150,000 clones, with 70% seen just once and roughly 1.9% held by the top ten. Sequencing was carried out using PBMCs. These receptors were taken from a woman in her sixties in good health and CMV-seropositive.

The rearrangement links TRBV28 to TRBJ1-2, with 9 bases aligning to TRBD1. V dropped 5 bases and J dropped 8; count of bases not matched to a gene: 12. This CDR3 region has 15 residues. Germline V CDR1 and CDR2: MDHEN, SYDVKM. CDR3 in amino acids: CASSLGDRVRLGYTF. CDR3 in DNA: TGTGCCAGCAGTCTGGGGGACAGGGTTCGTCTCGGCTACACCTTC.

The chain uses TRBV5-6 and TRBJ2-1; D is unclear. The CDR3 is made up of 11 amino acids. Per germline, CDR1 SGHDT and CDR2 YYEEEE. Trimming removed 1 base from V and 9 bases from J, with 5 bases in between. The CDR3 sequence is CASSLLAEQFF. The CDR3, as DNA: TGTGCCAGCAGCTTGCTGGCTGAGCAGTTCTTC.

The gene calls are TRBV27 and TRBJ2-1; D possibly corresponds to TRBD2 (7 bases). V was trimmed by 0 bases and J by 4 bases, leaving 22 bases between them. The CDR3 extends over 19 amino acids. Germline V CDR1 and CDR2: MNHEY, SMNVEV (reference sequence). Written as DNA, the CDR3 is TGTGCCAGCAGTTTATCGGGTATAGGTGGGAGGGGGGGATACAATGAGCAGTTCTTC. This translates into CASSLSGIGGRGGYNEQFF.

On this clone itself: Other DNA sequences of this sample code for an identical CDR3. V gene TRBV6-5 combines with J gene TRBJ1-2; D gene unclear. With 8 bases removed from V and 5 bases from J, the gap between germline ends came to 9 bases. The germline CDR1 and CDR2 sequences are MNHEY and SVGAGI. The CDR3 has 11 amino acids. For the CDR3, the DNA is TGTGCCAGCCGAGCGGTGTATGGCTACACCTTC. This encodes CASRAVYGYTF.

This clone was observed a handful of times. In the same sample, other DNA sequences code for this CDR3. The chain recombines TRBV27 with TRBJ1-1, with D perhaps TRBD1 (5 bases). The CDR3 has 14 amino acids. Germline V CDR1 and CDR2: MNHEY, SMNVEV (reference sequence). V gave up 2 bases and J gave up 1 base, with 8 bases separating them. CDR3 residues: CASSLGQGNTEAFF. CDR3 in DNA: TGTGCCAGCAGTTTAGGCCAGGGGAACACTGAAGCTTTCTTT.

The sample holds a few counts of this clone. The genes are TRBV5-1 and TRBJ2-1; D is ambiguous. The germline V gene has CDR1 SGHRS and CDR2 YFSETQ. CDR3 size: 13 residues. V dropped 1 base and J dropped 1 base, with 3 bases sitting between them. CDR3 sequence: CASSLQSYNEQFF. DNA of the CDR3: TGCGCCAGCAGCTTGCAGTCCTACAATGAGCAGTTCTTC. The whole variable domain, filled in from reference TRBV5-1 and TRBJ2-1, reads KAGVTQTPRYLIKTRGQQVTLSCSPISGHRSVSWYQQTPGQGLQFLFEYFSETQRNKGNFPGRFSGRQFSNSRSEMNVSTLELGDSALYLCASSLQSYNEQFFGPGTRLTVL.

V and J are TRBV2 and TRBJ1-1, with 7 positions matching TRBD1. The CDR3 runs 14 residues. Unmatched junction bases numbered 5, after V lost 0 bases and J lost 7 bases. CDR1 SNHLY and CDR2 FYNNEI come from the germline V gene. Written as DNA, the CDR3 is TGTGCCAGCAGTGAAGCAACAGGGGCCGTTGAAGCTTTCTTT. Translation gives CASSEATGAVEAFF.

V gene TRBV4-1 combines with J gene TRBJ1-4; D is possibly TRBD1 (6 bases). The CDR3 spans 15 residues. CDR1 MGHRA and CDR2 YSYEKL come from the germline V gene. V was clipped by 3 bases and J by 8 bases, with 16 bases between them. The DNA for the CDR3 is TGCGCCAGCAGCCAGGCGGGGGCTAGGAGCGAAAAACTGTTTTTT. Residues: CASSQAGARSEKLFF.

The rearrangement links TRBV29-1 to TRBJ2-2; D not resolved. This CDR3 spans 11 amino acids. Germline V CDR1 and CDR2: SQVTM, ANQGSEA. V was shortened by 6 bases and J by 2 bases, with 4 bases between the two germline ends. The CDR3: CSVLNTGELFF. In nucleotides, the CDR3 is TGCAGCGTACTCAACACCGGGGAGCTGTTTTTT.

This chain connects TRBV5-1 to TRBJ1-1; D is uncertain. Germline lookup yields CDR1 SGHRS and CDR2 YFSETQ. Trimming removed 0 bases from V and 1 base from J, with 7 bases in between. The CDR3 is 14 residues long. The CDR3 DNA reads as TGCGCCAGCAGCTTGGGCGGCCCGAACACTGAAGCTTTCTTT. Translation gives CASSLGGPNTEAFF.

This clone was seen only a few times. The genes are TRBV4-1 and TRBJ2-2, with 9 bases identical to TRBD2. The V gene end was trimmed by 5 bases and the J gene end by 6 bases; junction bases not matched to a gene: 16. The CDR3 runs 18 residues. Germline-derived CDR1 and CDR2 are MGHRA and YSYEKL. CDR3 residues: CASSTAGGPRSSSGELFF. The CDR3 nucleotides are TGCGCCAGCAGCACCGCGGGAGGGCCTAGATCGTCCTCCGGGGAGCTGTTTTTT.

The chain links TRBV6-1 to TRBJ1-5; D gene unclear. The germline V and J ends were trimmed by 3 bases and 6 bases, with 9 bases remaining between them. Germline loops: CDR1 MNHNS, CDR2 SASEGT. The length of the CDR3 is 13 residues. The CDR3 spells CASSDRGIQPQHF. The CDR3 DNA is TGTGCCAGCAGTGACCGAGGGATTCAGCCCCAGCATTTT.

This clone showed up just a few times. The rearrangement uses TRBV19 and TRBJ1-1; D perhaps matches TRBD1 (6 bases). V was pared by 5 bases and J by 7 bases, with 14 bases between. The germline V gene has CDR1 LNHDA and CDR2 SQIVND (reference sequence). The CDR3 length is 13 residues. The chain's CDR3 is CASSPRGRSEAFF. CDR3 DNA: TGTGCCAGTAGTCCGCGGGGGCGAAGTGAAGCTTTCTTT.

The rearrangement uses TRBV7-3 and TRBJ2-3, with TRBD2 matching 9 bases. The CDR3 contains 15 residues. J gave up 2 bases and V 3 bases, and 3 bases lay outside the gene matches. Germline V gene sequence: CDR1 SGHTA, CDR2 FQGTGA. The CDR3 bases are TGTGCCAGCAGCTTTAGCGGGAGTATCACAGATACGCAGTATTTT. Its protein product is CASSFSGSITDTQYF.

The rearrangement links TRBV9 to TRBJ2-3; D gene ambiguous. The CDR3 length is 14 residues. The germline gives CDR1 SGDLS, CDR2 YYNGEE. With 0 bases removed from V and 0 bases from J, the gap between germline ends came to 5 bases. The CDR3 sequence: CASSVGASTDTQYF. The CDR3 nucleotides read TGTGCCAGCAGCGTAGGGGCTAGCACAGATACGCAGTATTTT.

V and J are TRBV6-1 and TRBJ1-5; no clear D gene. The CDR3 is 12 amino acids. Per germline, CDR1 MNHNS and CDR2 SASEGT. V dropped 8 bases and J dropped 7 bases, with 12 bases sitting between them. The CDR3 protein is CASGERGQPQHF. The CDR3, as DNA: TGTGCCAGCGGGGAGCGGGGACAGCCCCAGCATTTT.

The genes are TRBV7-6 and TRBJ2-2; TRBD2 agrees at 10 bases. Losses at the gene ends were 5 bases for V and 0 bases for J; bases not matched to a gene: 15. This CDR3 has 20 amino acids. The germline V gene has CDR1 SGHVS and CDR2 FNYEAQ. CDR3 in DNA: TGTGCCAGCAGCCCCAGACTAGCGGGTATCCAGGTCGCGAACACCGGGGAGCTGTTTTTT. Amino acids: CASSPRLAGIQVANTGELFF. The whole variable domain, filled in from reference TRBV7-6 and TRBJ2-2, reads GAGVSQSPRYKVTKRGQDVALRCDPISGHVSLYWYRQALGQGPEFLTYFNYEAQQDKSGLPNDRFSAERPEGSISTLTIQRTEQRDSAMYRCASSPRLAGIQVANTGELFFGEGSRLTVL.

The V and J genes are TRBV28 and TRBJ1-2; D possibly corresponds to TRBD1 (6 bases). Germline CDR1 MDHEN, CDR2 SYDVKM. Trimming shortened V by 4 bases and J by 4 bases, and 10 bases separated the two germline ends. CDR3 length: 13 residues. This CDR3 is CASSYGQSYGYTF. CDR3 bases: TGTGCCAGCAGTTATGGACAGAGCTATGGCTACACCTTC.

The chain couples TRBV14 to TRBJ2-2; D gene uncertain. V dropped 1 base and J dropped 1 base, with 10 bases sitting between them. The length of the CDR3 is 16 residues. The germline V gene encodes CDR1 SGHDN and CDR2 FVKESK. The CDR3: CASSQVVSWNTGELFF. In DNA, the CDR3 is TGTGCCAGCAGCCAAGTCGTTAGCTGGAACACCGGGGAGCTGTTTTTT.

The gene calls are TRBV10-3 and TRBJ2-1; 9 bases are shared with TRBD2. The germline V gene encodes CDR1 ENHRY and CDR2 SYGVKD. CDR3 length: 15 amino acids. J was trimmed by 12 bases and V by 2 bases; bases with no gene match: 11. The CDR3 region has the DNA TGTGCCATCAGTGAGGGCCCGACTAGCGGAGGGACGCAGTTCTTC. Residues: CAISEGPTSGGTQFF.

This CDR3 is CASSPPEGVGNTIYF. DNA of the CDR3: TGTGCCAGCAGCCCTCCTGAGGGGGTAGGAAACACCATATATTTT. This rearrangement joins TRBV4-2 to TRBJ1-3, with D tentatively TRBD1 (6 bases). From germline, CDR1 is LGHNA and CDR2 YNFKEQ. CDR3 size: 15 residues. V gave up 4 bases and J gave up 4 bases, with 14 bases separating them.

The rearrangement links TRBV28 to TRBJ1-2, with TRBD1 matching 8 bases. The V gene end was trimmed by 3 bases and the J gene end by 7 bases; junction bases not matched to a gene: 4. CDR1 is MDHEN, CDR2 SYDVKM, per germline. The CDR3 totals 13 residues. The CDR3 reads CASSFPGGSGYTF. Here the CDR3 DNA reads TGTGCCAGCAGTTTCCCAGGGGGCTCTGGCTACACCTTC.

This rearrangement joins TRBV27 to TRBJ2-3; 8 nucleotides line up with TRBD2. This CDR3 comprises 17 residues. Germline V gene lookup returns CDR1 MNHEY and CDR2 SMNVEV (reference sequence). Trimming removed 6 bases from V and 6 bases from J; junction bases left unmatched: 17. The CDR3 nucleotides read TGTGCCAGCAGGGAGAGAATAGCGGGGCATAGGGGGGATACGCAGTATTTT. Its protein product is CASRERIAGHRGDTQYF.

This clone was detected a few times. V is TRBV9 and J is TRBJ2-7, with 7 nucleotides matching TRBD2. Germline V gives CDR1 SGDLS, CDR2 YYNGEE. V was pared by 3 bases and J by 6 bases, with 6 bases of the junction left unmatched. The CDR3 is made up of 13 amino acids. The chain's CDR3 is CASSAGGVGEQYF. In nucleotides, the CDR3 is TGTGCCAGCAGCGCTGGGGGGGTAGGCGAGCAGTACTTC.

This chain connects TRBV28 to TRBJ1-2, with D unclear. V lost 8 bases, J lost 8 bases, and 12 bases lay in between. From germline, CDR1 is MDHEN and CDR2 SYDVKM. The CDR3 is 11 amino acids. CDR3 sequence: CASGEGGGYTF. In DNA form, the CDR3 reads TGTGCCAGCGGAGAGGGAGGAGGCTACACCTTC.

CDR3 loop: CASSPQTGSEEKLFF. The CDR3, as DNA: TGTGCCAGCAGCCCCCAGACAGGGTCGGAGGAAAAACTGTTTTTT. The gene calls are TRBV9 and TRBJ1-4; the match to TRBD1 covers 7 bases. The CDR3 contains 15 residues. From germline, CDR1 is SGDLS and CDR2 YYNGEE. Trimming removed 4 bases from V and 8 bases from J; junction bases left unmatched: 11.

The V call is TRBV5-1, the J call TRBJ1-5, with 7 positions matching TRBD1. Per germline, CDR1 SGHRS and CDR2 YFSETQ. This CDR3 region has 15 residues. Trimming removed 0 bases from V and 4 bases from J; junction bases left unmatched: 4. CDR3 sequence reads: CASSLGDSVNQPQHF. The CDR3 DNA is TGCGCCAGCAGCTTGGGGGACAGCGTTAATCAGCCCCAGCATTTT. The whole variable domain, remainder taken from reference TRBV5-1 and TRBJ1-5, is KAGVTQTPRYLIKTRGQQVTLSCSPISGHRSVSWYQQTPGQGLQFLFEYFSETQRNKGNFPGRFSGRQFSNSRSEMNVSTLELGDSALYLCASSLGDSVNQPQHFGDGTRLSIL.

The chain carries TRBV6-5 and TRBJ1-2; no clear D gene. V lost 4 bases and J 4 bases, leaving 10 bases between the germline ends. This CDR3 is 13 amino acids long. CDR1 MNHEY and CDR2 SVGAGI come from the germline V gene. The CDR3 loop reads CASSSLEGYGYTF. The CDR3 coding sequence is TGTGCCAGCAGTTCCTTGGAGGGCTATGGCTACACCTTC.

V gene TRBV7-2 combines with J gene TRBJ1-2; D ambiguous. Between the trimmed V and J ends, which lost 2 bases and 8 bases, there was a span of 12 bases. Per germline, CDR1 SGHTA and CDR2 FQGNSA. The CDR3 has 13 residues. CDR3 residues: CASSLPPGQGYTF. The DNA for the CDR3 is TGTGCCAGCAGCTTACCACCAGGCCAGGGCTACACCTTC.

The chain carries TRBV2 and TRBJ2-1; 13 bases match TRBD2. The CDR3 consists of 16 residues. Per the germline V gene, CDR1 is SNHLY and CDR2 is FYNNEI. Trimming removed 5 bases from V and 10 bases from J; junction bases left unmatched: 11. The chain's CDR3 is CASSLGLAGVSGEQFF. The DNA for the CDR3 is TGTGCCAGCAGTCTAGGACTAGCGGGAGTATCGGGGGAGCAGTTCTTC. Full variable domain (missing parts from reference TRBV2 and TRBJ2-1): EPEVTQTPSHQVTQMGQEVILRCVPISNHLYFYWYRQILGQKVEFLVSFYNNEISEKSEIFDDQFSVERPDGSNFTLKIRSTKLEDSAMYFCASSLGLAGVSGEQFFGPGTRLTVL.